The present entry profiles one T cell receptor (beta chain) with its context. The sample comes from a study of technical replicates of blood from a handful of donors. The repertoire was sequenced with immunoSEQ multiplex PCR; TCRdb's copy has only in-frame clones and lacks some. The table includes 65,000 to 85,000 clones, 92% detected once. The junction had 10 bases not matched to a gene; V was cut back by 1 base and J by 13 bases. The CDR3 covers 16 residues. Germline V gives CDR1 LGHNA, CDR2 YSLEER. Sequencing was performed on T cells isolated from PBMCs. This TCR was sampled from a human donor in good health. The chain combines TRBV4-3 with TRBJ2-1; TRBD2 agrees at 13 bases. The CDR3 here is CASSQARGLAGTIQFF. DNA for the CDR3: TGCGCCAGCAGCCAAGCTCGGGGACTAGCGGGAACCATCCAGTTCTTC.